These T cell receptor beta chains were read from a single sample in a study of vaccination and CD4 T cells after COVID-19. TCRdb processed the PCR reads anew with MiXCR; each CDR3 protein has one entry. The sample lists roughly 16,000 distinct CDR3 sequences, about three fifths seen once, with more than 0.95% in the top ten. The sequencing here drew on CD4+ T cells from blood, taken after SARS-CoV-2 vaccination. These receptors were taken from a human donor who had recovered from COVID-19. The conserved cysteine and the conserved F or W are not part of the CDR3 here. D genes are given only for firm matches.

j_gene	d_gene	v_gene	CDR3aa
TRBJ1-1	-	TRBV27	ASSFSYRGSSEAF
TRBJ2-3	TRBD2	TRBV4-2	ASSQAASGSHGGDTQY
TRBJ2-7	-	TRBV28	ASSLYRDLYEQY
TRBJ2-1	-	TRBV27	ASTTGDLYNEQF
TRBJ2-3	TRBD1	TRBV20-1	SASGTGGANTQY
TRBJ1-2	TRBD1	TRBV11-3	ASSLNGQGRGYT
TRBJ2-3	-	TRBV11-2	ASSLLELDTQY
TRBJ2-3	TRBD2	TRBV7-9	ASSFGSSGRGTDTQY
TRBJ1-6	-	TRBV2	ASRGTYNSPLH
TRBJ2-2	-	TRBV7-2	ASSLNGPKNTGELF
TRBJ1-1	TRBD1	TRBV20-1	SAAGGTEAF